The entry that follows covers one T cell receptor beta chain sequence. The antigen remains undetermined. The sample is drawn from a study of identical twins. Study-level results: Insertions were fewer in abundant cord blood beta clonotypes, whereas memory repertoires showed none of this pattern.

TCRdb redid the calling of the 5' RACE reads with MiXCR, one entry per CDR3 protein. The repertoire holds under 250,000 distinct CDR3 sequences, over 8% seen once, with around 5.1% in the top ten. The CDR3 consists of 16 residues. Germline values: CDR1 DFQATT, CDR2 SNEGSKA (reference sequence). V shed 2 bases and J 8 bases; nucleotides not matched to a gene: 12. Specimen: memory (CD45RO+) T cells sorted from blood. This receptor was taken from a woman aged 18-35 years in good health. V and J are TRBV20-1 and TRBJ2-2; TRBD2 agrees at 9 bases. CDR3 bases: TGCAGTGCTAGAAGGGGATCGGCTAGCGGGATAGGGGAGCTGTTTTTT. Residues: CSARRGSASGIGELFF.